The text below deals with one T cell receptor (beta chain). The germline V gene encodes CDR1 GTSNPN and CDR2 SVGIG (reference sequence). Trimming at V came to 0 bases and at J to 4 bases, leaving 14 bases not matched to a gene. The CDR3 has 17 amino acids. Only in-frame clones appear in the TCRdb table, and some are missing; sequencing was by immunoSEQ multiplex PCR. In the table there are hundreds of thousands of clones, more than 75% of which are singletons. The data belong to a study of shared T cell receptors in the human thymus. The same sample was also studied in work on human thymus T cells. That work adds: Thymus tissue for the work was resected from patients undergoing corrective heart surgery. Across thymic and blood repertoires, the usage of V and J genes appeared to be biased. Related research examined unrelated individuals and reported that their thymic repertoires overlapped highly.

The sample taken for sequencing was thymocytes. The origin of this receptor is a boy under two years old with a congenital heart defect. This chain connects TRBV30 to TRBJ1-2; TRBD1 matches 7 bases. In DNA form, the CDR3 reads TGTGCCTGGAGTGTACCTCCACAGGGGACGGCGAGCTATGGCTACACCTTC. It codes for CAWSVPPQGTASYGYTF.